The clone carrying this T cell receptor (beta chain) has a single count. TCRdb re-analysed the 5' RACE reads in MiXCR, keeping a single row per CDR3 protein. The sample holds about half a million distinct CDR3 sequences, about 20% seen once. Germline CDR1 is SGHTS and CDR2 is YDEGEE. Trimming left V 4 bases short and J 11 bases short, with 16 bases between. The CDR3 consists of 14 residues. This record comes from a study of T-cell memory formation after mild COVID-19. This clonotype was obtained from an adult woman who had mild COVID-19 (a few samples of this study predate the infection). Cell type and time point are not known. The chain combines TRBV5-8 with TRBJ1-6; no clear D gene. Sequenced sample: PBMCs or a T cell subset sorted from them (not recorded which). CDR3 residues: CASSASVAFPPLHF. The DNA for the CDR3 is TGTGCCAGCAGCGCAAGCGTGGCCTTTCCACCCCTCCACTTT.